The 3 T cell receptor beta chains below all came from one sample that was sequenced in a study of spatial heterogeneity in lung cancer. TCRdb called the 5' RACE reads again in MiXCR, with one record for every CDR3 protein. Of over 9,500 distinct CDR3 sequences listed, 3.5% to 4.5% were seen once; the top ten hold under 60%. Time point given: sample taken at primary tumor resection. The sequenced sample was PBMCs, obtained at surgery. Receptor source: a female donor with early-stage non-small cell lung cancer.

The rearrangement uses TRBV7-2 and TRBJ2-3; 12 nucleotides align to TRBD2. CDR1 is SGHTA, CDR2 FQGNSA, per germline. After removal of 2 bases from V and 0 bases from J, the junction contained 6 bases not matched to a gene. CDR3 length: 18 residues. CDR3: CASSLPASGGASTDTQYF. The CDR3 DNA is TGTGCCAGCAGCTTACCAGCTAGCGGGGGGGCCAGCACAGATACGCAGTATTTT.

This clonotype was detected many times. The chain employs TRBV7-2 and TRBJ2-7, with D possibly matching TRBD1 (5 bases). This CDR3 is 14 amino acids long. Trimming stripped 5 bases from V and 3 bases from J, with 14 bases between. From germline, CDR1 is SGHTA and CDR2 FQGNSA. The CDR3 here is CASSQVAGIYEQYF. CDR3 nucleotide sequence: TGTGCCAGCAGCCAAGTAGCAGGGATCTACGAGCAGTACTTC.

This clonotype was picked up many times. The chain uses TRBV7-2 and TRBJ2-3; D may match TRBD1 or TRBD2 (5 bases each). The length of the CDR3 is 16 residues. V was cut by 1 base and J by 0 bases, with 11 bases left in between. Germline lookup yields CDR1 SGHTA and CDR2 FQGNSA. The CDR3 spells CASSLGGRFSTDTQYF. In DNA form, the CDR3 reads TGTGCCAGCAGCTTAGGGGGACGGTTCAGCACAGATACGCAGTATTTT.